This T cell receptor beta chain is from a study of technical replicates of blood from a few donors. V lost 3 bases, J lost 5 bases, and 11 bases stayed unmatched. CDR3 length: 16 amino acids. From germline, CDR1 is ENHRY and CDR2 SYGVKD. This clone showed up just a few times. Generated by immunoSEQ multiplex PCR, the TCRdb table keeps only in-frame clones and is missing some. The sample includes about 83,000 clones, about 90% of them seen just once. The chain is built from TRBV10-3 and TRBJ1-2, with 8 nucleotides matching TRBD1. This clonotype was obtained from a human donor in good health. Material for sequencing was T cells isolated from PBMCs. The CDR3 spells CAISETMSRGPYGYTF. The CDR3 coding sequence is TGTGCCATCAGTGAAACGATGTCCAGGGGGCCATATGGCTACACCTTC.